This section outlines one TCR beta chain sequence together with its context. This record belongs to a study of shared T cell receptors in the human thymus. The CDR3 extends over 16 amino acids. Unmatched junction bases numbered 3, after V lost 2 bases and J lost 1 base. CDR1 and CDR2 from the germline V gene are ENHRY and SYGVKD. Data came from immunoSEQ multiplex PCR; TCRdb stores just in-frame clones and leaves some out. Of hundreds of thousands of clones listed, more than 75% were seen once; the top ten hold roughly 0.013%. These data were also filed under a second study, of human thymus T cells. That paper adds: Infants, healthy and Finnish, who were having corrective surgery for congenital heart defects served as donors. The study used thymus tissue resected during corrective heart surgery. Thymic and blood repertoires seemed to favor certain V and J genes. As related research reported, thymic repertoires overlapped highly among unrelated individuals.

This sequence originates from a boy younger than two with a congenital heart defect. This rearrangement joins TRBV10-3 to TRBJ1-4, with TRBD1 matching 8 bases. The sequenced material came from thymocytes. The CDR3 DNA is TGTGCCATCAGTGAGGACAGGGGAGGAACTAATGAAAAACTGTTTTTT. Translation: CAISEDRGGTNEKLFF.